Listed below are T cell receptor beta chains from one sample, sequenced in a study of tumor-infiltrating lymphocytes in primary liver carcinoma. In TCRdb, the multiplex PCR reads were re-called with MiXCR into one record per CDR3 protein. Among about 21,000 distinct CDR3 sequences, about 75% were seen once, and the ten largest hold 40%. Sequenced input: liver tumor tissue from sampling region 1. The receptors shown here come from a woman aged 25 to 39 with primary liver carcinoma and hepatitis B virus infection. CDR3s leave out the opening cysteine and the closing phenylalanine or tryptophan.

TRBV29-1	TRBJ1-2	SVVPWGGGYT
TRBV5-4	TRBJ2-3	ASSLEGRGRTDTQY
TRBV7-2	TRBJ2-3	ASSLSGRIDTQY
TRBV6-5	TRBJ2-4	ATSRDLRNTQY
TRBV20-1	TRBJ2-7	SARRGEGREQY
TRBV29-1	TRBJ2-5	NGTRGRSETQY
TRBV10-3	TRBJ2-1	TISVVGGIDEQF
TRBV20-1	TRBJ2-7	SVSRTSGRHEQY
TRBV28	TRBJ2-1	ASSFDRFEQF
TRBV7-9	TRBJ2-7	AANPLDGNFYEQY
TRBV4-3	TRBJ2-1	ASSQDVLSPYNEQL
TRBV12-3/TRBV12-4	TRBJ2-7	ASSFRGQGSHEQY
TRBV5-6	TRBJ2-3	ASGWTGTMSTDTQY
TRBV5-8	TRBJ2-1	VSSLDRGNEQF
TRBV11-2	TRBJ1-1	ASGKGTEAF
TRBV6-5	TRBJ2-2	ASSPRIGFAGELF
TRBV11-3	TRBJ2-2	ASSRREGAPWELF
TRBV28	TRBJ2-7	DSRLPLDGWYSYEQY
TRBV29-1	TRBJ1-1	SVVAGSTEAF
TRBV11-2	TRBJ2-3	ASNLEASGTDTQY
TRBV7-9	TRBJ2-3	ASSSVQGVITDTQY
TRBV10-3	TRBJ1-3	AIGESVSGNFIY
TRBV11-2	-	ASARTRQGRGDTQH
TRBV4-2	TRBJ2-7	AISQEHPGQGGPREQY
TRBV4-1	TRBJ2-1	ASSPPLAPYDEQF
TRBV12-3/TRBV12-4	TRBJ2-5	TSNTYLGGEETQC
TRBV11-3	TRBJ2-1	ASSLGIQAGGFNEQF
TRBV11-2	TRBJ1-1	ASRARVRGHKRWSNNEAF